The clone carrying this TCR beta chain was seen many times. Its antigen is unknown. This record comes from a study of human T cells and chemical hapten exposure. General study findings and limits: The presence of alopecia in the donors means their immune response may differ from healthy people's. Versus controls, expanded TCRs had significantly more large CDR3 similarity clusters.

Original processing notes: Sample TCR totals centred on a median of roughly 96,000, ranging about 20,000 to 700,000. Each CDR3 protein is one row after TCRdb ran MiXCR on the RACE reads. These V and J calls are TCRdb output, not the study's own analysis. In the table there are tens of thousands of distinct CDR3 sequences, around a tenth of which are singletons. Time point defined: patch test 2, 6 weeks after DPC sensitization. The treatment: therapeutic diphenylcyclopropenone sensitization with weekly scalp DPC. Patients had alopecia, were aged 18 to 70, and were not pregnant. The CDR3 is 15 amino acids. V lost 6 bases, J lost 10 bases, and 7 bases stayed unmatched. Germline CDR1 reads MRHNA; CDR2 reads SNTAGT.

The V and J genes are TRBV6-4 and TRBJ2-1; 15 bases are a match to TRBD2. The sequences come from whole blood, collected in connection with sensitization to the hapten diphenylcyclopropenone (DPC). The receptor comes from a young man with alopecia areata. Some clones in this sample may be carry-over from other donors' samples. DNA for the CDR3: TGTGCCAGCAGCCGGACTAGCGGGGGGGCATCGGAGCAGTTCTTC. This encodes CASSRTSGGASEQFF.